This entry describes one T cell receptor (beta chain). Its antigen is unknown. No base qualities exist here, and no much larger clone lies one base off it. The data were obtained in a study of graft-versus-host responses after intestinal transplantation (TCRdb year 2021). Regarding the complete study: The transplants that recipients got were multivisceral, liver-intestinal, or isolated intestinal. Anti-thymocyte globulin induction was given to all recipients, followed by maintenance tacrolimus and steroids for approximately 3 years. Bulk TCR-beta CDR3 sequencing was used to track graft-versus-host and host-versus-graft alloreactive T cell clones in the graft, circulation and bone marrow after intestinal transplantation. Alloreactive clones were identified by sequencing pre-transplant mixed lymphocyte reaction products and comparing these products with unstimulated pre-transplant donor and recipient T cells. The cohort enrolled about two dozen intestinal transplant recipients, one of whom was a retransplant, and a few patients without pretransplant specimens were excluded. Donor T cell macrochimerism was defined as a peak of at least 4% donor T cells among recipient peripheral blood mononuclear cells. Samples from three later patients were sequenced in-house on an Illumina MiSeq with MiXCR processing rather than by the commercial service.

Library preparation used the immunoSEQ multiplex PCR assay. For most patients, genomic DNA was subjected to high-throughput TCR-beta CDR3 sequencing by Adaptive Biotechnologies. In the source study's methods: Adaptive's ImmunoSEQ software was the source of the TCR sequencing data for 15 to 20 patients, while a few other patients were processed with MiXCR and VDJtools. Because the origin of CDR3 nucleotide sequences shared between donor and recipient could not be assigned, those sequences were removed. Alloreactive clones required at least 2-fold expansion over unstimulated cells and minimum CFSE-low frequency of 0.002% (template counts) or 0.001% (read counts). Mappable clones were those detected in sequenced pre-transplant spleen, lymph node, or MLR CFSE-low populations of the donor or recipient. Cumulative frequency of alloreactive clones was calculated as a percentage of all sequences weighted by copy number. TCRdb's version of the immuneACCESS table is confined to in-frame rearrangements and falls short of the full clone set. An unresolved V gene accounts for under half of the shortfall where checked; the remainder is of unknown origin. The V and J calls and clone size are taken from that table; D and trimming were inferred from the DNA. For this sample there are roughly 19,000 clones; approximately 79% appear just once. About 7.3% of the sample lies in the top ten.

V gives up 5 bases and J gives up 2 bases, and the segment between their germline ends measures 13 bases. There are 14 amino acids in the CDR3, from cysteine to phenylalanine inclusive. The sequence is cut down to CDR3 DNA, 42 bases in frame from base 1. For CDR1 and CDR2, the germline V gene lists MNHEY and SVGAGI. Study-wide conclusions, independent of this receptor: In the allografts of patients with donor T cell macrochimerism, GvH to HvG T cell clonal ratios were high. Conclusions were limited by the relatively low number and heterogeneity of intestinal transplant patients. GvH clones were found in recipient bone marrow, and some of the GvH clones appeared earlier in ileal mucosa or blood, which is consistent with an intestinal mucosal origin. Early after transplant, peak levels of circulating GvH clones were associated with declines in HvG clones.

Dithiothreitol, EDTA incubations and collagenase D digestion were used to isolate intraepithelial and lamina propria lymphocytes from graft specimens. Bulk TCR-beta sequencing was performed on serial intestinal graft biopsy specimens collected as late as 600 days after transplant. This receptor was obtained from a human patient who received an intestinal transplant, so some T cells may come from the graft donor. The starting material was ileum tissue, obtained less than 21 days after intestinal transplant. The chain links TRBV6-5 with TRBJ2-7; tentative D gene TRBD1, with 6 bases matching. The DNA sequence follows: TGTGCCAGCAGTCCAGGGGCAGCTCCCTACGAGCAGTACTTC. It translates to CASSPGAAPYEQYF.